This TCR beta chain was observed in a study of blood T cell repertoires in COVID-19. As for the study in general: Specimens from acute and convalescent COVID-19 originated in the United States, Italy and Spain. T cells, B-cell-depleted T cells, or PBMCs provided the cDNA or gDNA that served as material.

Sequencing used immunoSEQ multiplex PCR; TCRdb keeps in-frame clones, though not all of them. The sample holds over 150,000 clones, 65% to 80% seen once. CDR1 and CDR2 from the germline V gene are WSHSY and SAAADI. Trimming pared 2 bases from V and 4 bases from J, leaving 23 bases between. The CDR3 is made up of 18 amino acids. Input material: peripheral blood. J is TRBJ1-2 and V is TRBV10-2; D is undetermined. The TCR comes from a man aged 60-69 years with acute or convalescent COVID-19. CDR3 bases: TGCGCCAGCAGTGAGACGACTACTCATCGATCCTGGGCCTATGGCTACACCTTC. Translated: CASSETTTHRSWAYGYTF.